A single sample is the source of the 16 T cell receptor beta chains below, sequenced in a study of CD8 T cells in ankylosing spondylitis. Using its own MiXCR run on the 5' RACE reads, TCRdb lists one record per CDR3 protein. The sample shows around 340,000 distinct CDR3 sequences, roughly 14% of them seen only once. Specimen: blood, either unsorted or a sorted T cell fraction (not recorded which). The receptors here all came from a male donor with ankylosing spondylitis or in good health (not recorded which).

This clonotype was observed a handful of times. V is TRBV5-1 and J is TRBJ2-1, with a weak D call TRBD2 (7 bases). Germline loops: CDR1 SGHRS, CDR2 YFSETQ. CDR3 length: 16 amino acids. Trimming pared 3 bases from V and 4 bases from J, leaving 17 bases between. The DNA for the CDR3 is TGCGCCAGCAGCTCGAGGGCGGGGGCGCTGTACAATGAGCAGTTCTTC. It encodes CASSSRAGALYNEQFF.

The J gene is TRBJ2-3, the V gene TRBV6-5, with 10 bases aligning to TRBD2. CDR1 is MNHEY, CDR2 SVGAGI, per germline. The CDR3 length is 18 residues. Trimming cost V 4 bases and J 1 base; bases outside gene matches: 11. The CDR3 region has the DNA TGTGCCAGCAGTTCTTCCGCCAAGACTAGCGGGCGCACAGATACGCAGTATTTT. This translates into CASSSSAKTSGRTDTQYF.

The chain recombines TRBV6-1 with TRBJ1-2; D remains ambiguous. The CDR3 has 11 residues. V was pared by 7 bases and J by 6 bases, with 9 bases between. CDR1 MNHNS and CDR2 SASEGT come from the germline V gene. The CDR3 is CASTYLHGYTF. CDR3 sequence (DNA): TGTGCCAGCACGTACCTACATGGCTACACCTTC.

This clonotype has only a few counts. The chain is built from TRBV7-2 and TRBJ2-3, with D possibly being TRBD2 (5 bases). CDR1 is SGHTA, CDR2 FQGNSA, per germline. The CDR3 has 14 amino acids. The V gene lost 5 bases and the J gene lost 2 bases, with 11 bases spanning the gap. The DNA of the CDR3 is TGTGCCAGCAGCGGCGGGTCAAACACAGATACGCAGTATTTT. It is translated as CASSGGSNTDTQYF.

This clonotype was picked up a small number of times. CDR3 in amino acids: CASSQSRGGSPLHF. The CDR3 nucleotides read TGTGCCAGCAGCCAATCTCGGGGTGGCTCACCCCTCCACTTT. The V call is TRBV14, the J call TRBJ1-6, with D unresolved. CDR1 is SGHDN and CDR2 is FVKESK in the germline V gene. V lost 2 bases, J lost 10 bases, and 12 bases lay in between. The CDR3 is 14 amino acids.

The V call is TRBV27, the J call TRBJ2-2, with 7 bases lining up with TRBD1. Germline V gives CDR1 MNHEY, CDR2 SMNVEV (reference sequence). Trimming at V came to 3 bases and at J to 2 bases, leaving 9 bases not matched to a gene. This CDR3 is built from 17 residues. The CDR3 nucleotides are TGTGCCAGCAGTTTCCTCCAGACAGGGCGAAACACCGGGGAGCTGTTTTTT. Its translation is CASSFLQTGRNTGELFF.

V and J are TRBV24-1 and TRBJ2-3; 7 bases agree with TRBD2. The trim removed 9 bases at V and 12 bases at J, leaving 14 bases unmatched. This CDR3 comprises 13 residues. CDR1 is KGHDR and CDR2 is SFDVKD in the germline V gene. CDR3 protein: CATPMGGGSPQYF. CDR3 sequence (DNA): TGTGCCACCCCCATGGGGGGGGGAAGCCCCCAGTATTTT.

This rearrangement joins TRBV5-5 to TRBJ2-5, with no clear D. Germline lookup yields CDR1 SGHKS and CDR2 YYEKEE (reference sequence). With 3 bases removed from V and 4 bases from J, the gap between germline ends came to 13 bases. This CDR3 contains 14 residues. Here the CDR3 reads CASSWSPQGETQYF. CDR3 in DNA: TGTGCCAGCAGCTGGTCCCCGCAAGGAGAGACCCAGTACTTC.

The chain links TRBV7-9 to TRBJ1-1; no firm D call. Germline assignment: CDR1 SEHNR and CDR2 FQNEAQ (reference sequence). This CDR3 has 15 amino acids. Trimming pared 1 base from V and 6 bases from J, leaving 15 bases between. CDR3 DNA: TGTGCCAGCAGCTTAGGGGTGACCTGGAGCCCTGAAGCTTTCTTT. Translation gives CASSLGVTWSPEAFF.

In this sample, this clonotype turned up a few times. The chain couples TRBV13 to TRBJ2-7; TRBD1 matches 8 bases. V dropped 5 bases and J dropped 3; count of bases not matched to a gene: 9. The CDR3 sequence is 15 residues long. Germline CDR1 reads PRHDT; CDR2 reads FYEKMQ (reference sequence). This chain's CDR3 is CASSMGQEGDYEQYF. In nucleotides, the CDR3 is TGTGCCAGCAGCATGGGACAGGAAGGTGACTACGAGCAGTACTTC.

CDR3 amino acids: CAISESAGFYNEQFF. The CDR3 region has the DNA TGTGCCATCAGTGAGTCGGCAGGGTTCTACAATGAGCAGTTCTTC. V usage is TRBV10-3 and J usage is TRBJ2-1, with D possibly matching TRBD1 (5 bases). Trimming pared 0 bases from V and 3 bases from J, leaving 9 bases between. CDR3 length equals 15 residues. Germline V gene sequence: CDR1 ENHRY, CDR2 SYGVKD.

This clonotype was picked up many times. J is TRBJ1-1 and V is TRBV7-9, with unresolved D. CDR1 is SEHNR and CDR2 is FQNEAQ in the germline V gene (reference sequence). The V end was cut by 0 bases, the J end by 7 bases, with 9 bases between. The length of the CDR3 is 13 residues. CDR3 in DNA: TGTGCCAGCAGCTTAGCCGGGGATTTTGAAGCTTTCTTT. This encodes CASSLAGDFEAFF.

The chain combines TRBV3-1 with TRBJ1-1; D not certain. V gave up 4 bases and J gave up 5 bases, with 8 bases separating them. Germline V lookup: CDR1 LGHDT, CDR2 YNNKEL (reference sequence). The CDR3 covers 12 residues. CDR3 DNA sequence: TGTGCCAGCAGCCCTGGTCATACTGAAGCTTTCTTT. It yields the protein CASSPGHTEAFF.

The CDR3 region has the DNA TGTGCCAGCAGCCCCTCGGGGGCAAAAGAGACCCAGTACTTC. Translation gives CASSPSGAKETQYF. The chain employs TRBV7-9 and TRBJ2-5; TRBD1 or TRBD2 may be the D gene (6 bases each). Trimming pared 5 bases from V and 3 bases from J, leaving 13 bases between. The CDR3 loop spans 14 amino acids. Germline CDR1 SEHNR, CDR2 FQNEAQ (reference sequence).

Ten or more counts support this clonotype. The chain employs TRBV5-1 and TRBJ2-5, with D unresolved. This CDR3 has 13 amino acids. Germline CDR1 SGHRS, CDR2 YFSETQ. V gave up 2 bases and J gave up 2 bases, with 7 bases separating them. The CDR3 loop is CASSFTRQETQYF. CDR3 nucleotides: TGCGCCAGCAGCTTTACCAGACAAGAGACCCAGTACTTC.

The chain uses TRBV11-2 and TRBJ2-2; 15 bases line up with TRBD2. V trimming: 3 bases; J trimming: 4 bases; junction bases outside the gene matches: 12. CDR1 SGHAT and CDR2 FQNNGV come from the germline V gene. The CDR3 is made up of 20 amino acids. The CDR3: CASSFLRTSGRADATGELFF. For the CDR3, the DNA is TGTGCCAGCAGCTTCTTAAGGACTAGCGGGAGGGCCGATGCCACCGGGGAGCTGTTTTTT.